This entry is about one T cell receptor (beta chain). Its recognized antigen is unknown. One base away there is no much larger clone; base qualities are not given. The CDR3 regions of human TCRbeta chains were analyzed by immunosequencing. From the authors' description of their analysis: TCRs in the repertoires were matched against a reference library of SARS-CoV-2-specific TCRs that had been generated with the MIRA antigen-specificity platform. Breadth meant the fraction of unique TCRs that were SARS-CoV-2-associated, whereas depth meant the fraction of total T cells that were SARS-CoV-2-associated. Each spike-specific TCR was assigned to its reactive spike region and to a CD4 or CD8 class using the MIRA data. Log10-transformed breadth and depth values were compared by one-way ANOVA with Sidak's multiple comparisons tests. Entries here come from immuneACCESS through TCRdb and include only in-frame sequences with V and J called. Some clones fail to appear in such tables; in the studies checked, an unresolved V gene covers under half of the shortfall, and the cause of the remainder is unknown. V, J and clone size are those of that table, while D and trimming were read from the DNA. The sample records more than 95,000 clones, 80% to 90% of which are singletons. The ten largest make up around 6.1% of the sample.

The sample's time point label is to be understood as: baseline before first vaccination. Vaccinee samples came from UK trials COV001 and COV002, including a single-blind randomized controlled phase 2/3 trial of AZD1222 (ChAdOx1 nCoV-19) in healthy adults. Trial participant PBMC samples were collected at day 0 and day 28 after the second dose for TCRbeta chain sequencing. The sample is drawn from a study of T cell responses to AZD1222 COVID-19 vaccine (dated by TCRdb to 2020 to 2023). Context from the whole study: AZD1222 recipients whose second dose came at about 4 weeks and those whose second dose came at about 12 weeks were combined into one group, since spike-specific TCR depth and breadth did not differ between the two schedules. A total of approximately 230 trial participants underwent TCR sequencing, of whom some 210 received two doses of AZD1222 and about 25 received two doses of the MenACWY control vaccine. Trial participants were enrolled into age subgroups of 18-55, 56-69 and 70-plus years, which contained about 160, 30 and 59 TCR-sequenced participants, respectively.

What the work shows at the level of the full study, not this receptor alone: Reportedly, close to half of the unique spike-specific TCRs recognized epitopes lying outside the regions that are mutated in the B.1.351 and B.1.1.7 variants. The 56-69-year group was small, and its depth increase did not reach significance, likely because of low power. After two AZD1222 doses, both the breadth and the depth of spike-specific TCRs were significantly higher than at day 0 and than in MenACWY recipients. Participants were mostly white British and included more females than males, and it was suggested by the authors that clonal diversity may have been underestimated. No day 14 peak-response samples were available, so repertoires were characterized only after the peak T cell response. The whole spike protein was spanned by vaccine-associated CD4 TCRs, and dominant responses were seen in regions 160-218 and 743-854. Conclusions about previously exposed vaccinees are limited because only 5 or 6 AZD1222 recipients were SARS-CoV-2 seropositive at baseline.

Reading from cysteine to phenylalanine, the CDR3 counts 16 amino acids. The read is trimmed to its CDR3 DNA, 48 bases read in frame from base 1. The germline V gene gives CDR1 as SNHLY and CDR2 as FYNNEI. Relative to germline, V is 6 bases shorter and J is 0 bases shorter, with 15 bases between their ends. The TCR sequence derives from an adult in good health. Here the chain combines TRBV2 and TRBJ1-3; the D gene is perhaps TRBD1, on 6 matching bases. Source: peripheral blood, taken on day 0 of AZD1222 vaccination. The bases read TGTGCCAGCAGCCCCTTGGGACATGACTCTGGAAACACCATATATTTT. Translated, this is CASSPLGHDSGNTIYF.